The rows below give T cell receptor beta chains drawn from one sample of a study of early T cells in non-severe SARS-CoV-2 infection. Using its own MiXCR run on the 5' RACE reads, TCRdb lists one record per CDR3 protein. The table has about 24,000 distinct CDR3 sequences, about 3.7% seen once. Sequenced material: whole blood. These receptors were obtained from an adult who was a healthcare worker with PCR-confirmed SARS-CoV-2 infection or an uninfected control (not recorded which). Both conserved end residues are part of each CDR3. A D gene is named only where the DNA matches it firmly. Size is stated for part of the rows, as once, few or many counts, or as a class when the clone is expanded.

J gene,D gene,V gene,CDR3 length,clone size,CDR3 DNA,CDR3 protein
TRBJ1-1,NA,TRBV6-1,15,many,TGTGCCAGCGATACCCTACAGTCCATGAACACTGAAGCTTTCTTT,CASDTLQSMNTEAFF
TRBJ2-2,NA,TRBV5-1,12,medium-sized,TGCGCCAGCAGCTTGGATTCCGGGGAGCTGTTTTTT,CASSLDSGELFF
TRBJ2-1,NA,TRBV7-2,15,many,TGTGCCAGCAGCTTAGCAGTGGGGAACTACAATGAGCAGTTCTTC,CASSLAVGNYNEQFF
TRBJ2-7,TRBD1,TRBV7-8,15,medium-sized,TGTGCCAGCAGCCGACAAGGACAGGGGAGGAACGAGCAGTACTTC,CASSRQGQGRNEQYF
TRBJ1-6,TRBD1,TRBV27,18,medium-sized,TGTGCCAGCAGTCGCCGGGACAGGGTGAGGTTCTATAATTCACCCCTCCACTTT,CASSRRDRVRFYNSPLHF
TRBJ1-1,TRBD1,TRBV11-3,14,many,TGTGCCAGCAGCGTCGGGACAGCGAACACTGAAGCTTTCTTT,CASSVGTANTEAFF
TRBJ1-5,NA,TRBV7-2,14,NA,TGTGCCAGCAGCTTAGCTGCCTTCAATCAGCCCCAGCATTTT,CASSLAAFNQPQHF
TRBJ2-7,TRBD1,TRBV14,13,many,TGTGCCAGCAGACCCACAGGGGCCTACGAGCAGTACTTC,CASRPTGAYEQYF
TRBJ2-3,TRBD2,TRBV6-5,16,many,TGTGCCAGCACCCGCGGCGGGCCTAGCGGGGTGGATACGCAGTATTTT,CASTRGGPSGVDTQYF
TRBJ2-2,TRBD1,TRBV18,14,many,TGTGCCAGCTTATTGGGACAGACCACCGGGGAGCTGTTTTTT,CASLLGQTTGELFF
TRBJ2-7,NA,TRBV21-1,16,many,TGTGCCAGCAGCAAAGGCGCAGCGGGGCCATCCTACGAGCAGTACTTC,CASSKGAAGPSYEQYF
TRBJ1-3,TRBD1,TRBV7-2,15,few,TGTGCCAGCAGCTCGCGACAGGGCCCTGGAAACACCATATATTTT,CASSSRQGPGNTIYF
TRBJ1-2,TRBD1,TRBV20-1,13,NA,TGCAGTGCCATCCGGGACAGCTACTATGGCTACACCTTC,CSAIRDSYYGYTF
TRBJ1-1,TRBD1,TRBV10-1,13,many,TGCGCCACGCGACAGGGGATGAACACTGAAGCTTTCTTT,CATRQGMNTEAFF
TRBJ1-2,NA,TRBV12-3/TRBV12-4,15,many,TGTGCCAGCAGTTTAAAGCAGGAAACATTCTATGGCTACACCTTC,CASSLKQETFYGYTF
TRBJ1-5,NA,TRBV5-1,12,many,TGCGCCAGCAGCTTTGACGGCTTAGTCCAGCATTTT,CASSFDGLVQHF
TRBJ2-3,NA,TRBV20-1,12,many,TGCAGTGCTAGAGACCCCAGGAATACGCAGTATTTT,CSARDPRNTQYF
TRBJ1-2,NA,TRBV3-2,16,many,TGTGCCAGCAGCCAACAAGCAGATGGGGTGCAGGGTGGCTACACCTTC,CASSQQADGVQGGYTF
TRBJ1-1,NA,TRBV5-1,16,many,TGCGCCAGCAGCCCGAGCGGACCAGGTATGAACACTGAAGCTTTCTTT,CASSPSGPGMNTEAFF
TRBJ1-1,TRBD1,TRBV7-9,13,many,TGTGCCAGCAGCTCACGGCCGGACAGGGGTACTTTCTTT,CASSSRPDRGTFF
TRBJ2-5,NA,TRBV2,17,many,TGTGCCAGCAGTGAAGCGCTTGGGGCAGGGAATACGGAGACCCAGTACTTC,CASSEALGAGNTETQYF
TRBJ2-5,NA,TRBV9,14,many,TGTGCCAGCAGCGCTGGGGGCCTCCAAGAGACCCAGTACTTC,CASSAGGLQETQYF
TRBJ2-7,NA,TRBV18,14,many,TGTGCCAGCTCATCCTTAGCGGAAACCTACGAGCAGTACTTC,CASSSLAETYEQYF
TRBJ2-3,TRBD2,TRBV6-5,15,many,TGTGCCAGCTGGATGGCGGGGGGGAACACAGATACGCAGTATTTT,CASWMAGGNTDTQYF
TRBJ2-1,TRBD1,TRBV27,14,many,TGTGCCAGCAGTTTGCAGGGGGCGATCGATGAGCAGTTCTTC,CASSLQGAIDEQFF
TRBJ1-2,NA,TRBV6-1,14,many,TGTGCCAGCAGTGAAGCGTGGGGCGGCTATGGCTACACCTTC,CASSEAWGGYGYTF
TRBJ2-7,NA,TRBV11-3,14,many,TGTGCCAGCAGCCTCCTACAGGGTCCGGGCGAGCAGTACTTC,CASSLLQGPGEQYF
TRBJ1-1,NA,TRBV30,11,NA,TGTGCCTGGGCCATGAACACTGAAGCTTTCTTT,CAWAMNTEAFF
TRBJ2-4,NA,TRBV6-2/TRBV6-3,14,many,TGTGCCAGCCGGGGGCAACTAGCCAAAAACATTCAGTACTTC,CASRGQLAKNIQYF
TRBJ1-2,NA,TRBV24-1,15,many,TGTGCCACCAGTGATTCAAGACAGGCCAACTATGGCTACACCTTC,CATSDSRQANYGYTF
TRBJ1-1,NA,TRBV27,15,many,TGTGCCAGCAGTTTACTACAAGAGGGGAACACTGAAGCTTTCTTT,CASSLLQEGNTEAFF
TRBJ2-7,NA,TRBV10-2,15,many,TGCGCCAGCAGTGGCCACCGGGCAAGCTCCTACGAGCAGTACTTC,CASSGHRASSYEQYF
TRBJ1-2,NA,TRBV20-1,13,many,TGCAGTGCTATCCCTCGGAGCTTCTATGGCTACACCTTC,CSAIPRSFYGYTF